One sample yielded the 31 T cell receptor beta chains listed below, sequenced in a study of CXCR3-negative and CXCR3-positive naive CD8 T cells. Findings and caveats of the study: Relative to CXCR3-negative naive cells, CXCR3-positive naive cells had more hydrophobic TRB CDR3s.

For these TCRs, the target antigens are not known. UMI labels and 5' RACE were used to prepare the TRB cDNA libraries. From the 5' RACE reads, TCRdb lists one entry per CDR3 protein and no DNA. Its table records approximately 100,000 distinct CDR3 sequences. The source material was naive CXCR3+ CD8+ T cells from blood. Subset described: CD45RO-CCR7+CD27+CD95- naive CD8+ T cells expressing CXCR3 (TNR3+). The receptors derive from a human donor in good health. Some clones in this sample may be carry-over from other donors' samples.

The chain joins TRBV19 to TRBJ1-1; as DNA is missing, the TRBD1 call by TCRdb cannot be tested. CDR1 and CDR2 (germline): LNHDA, SQIVND (reference sequence). The CDR3 sequence is 14 residues long. CDR3 loop: CASRDSTVGTEAFF.

The rearrangement links TRBV12-3 or TRBV12-4 to TRBJ1-1; TCRdb proposes TRBD1, but this gene call is untestable without DNA. The CDR3 sequence is 13 residues long. The CDR3 loop is CASLLTVNTEAFF.

The chain is built from TRBV5-1 and TRBJ2-1; TCRdb selects TRBD2, and the lack of DNA leaves this call unchecked. CDR1 is SGHRS and CDR2 is YFSETQ in the germline V gene. There are 18 residues in the CDR3. CDR3 sequence: CASSLDLAGGWPYNEQFF.

This sequence joins TRBV14 and TRBJ2-1; the D gene TCRdb calls, TRBD2, cannot be checked with no DNA. The CDR3 is 15 residues long. The germline V gene encodes CDR1 SGHDN and CDR2 FVKESK. CDR3 sequence: CASSPREGFYNEQFF.

The chain links TRBV18 to TRBJ1-2; the TCRdb call, TRBD1, lacks DNA for checking. The CDR3 is made up of 14 amino acids. Germline V gene lookup returns CDR1 KGHSH and CDR2 LQKENI. CDR3 loop: CASSRDGQPYGYTF.

The V gene is TRBV25-1, the J gene TRBJ1-1; the D call from TCRdb, TRBD1, cannot be confirmed without DNA. This CDR3 region has 12 residues. Germline V CDR1 and CDR2: MGHDK, SYGVNS. The CDR3 spells CASSPGWTEAFF. Filled out from reference TRBV25-1 and TRBJ1-1, the complete variable domain reads EADIYQTPRYLVIGTGKKITLECSQTMGHDKMYWYQQDPGMELHLIHYSYGVNSTEKGDLSSESTVSRIRTEHFPLTLESARPSHTSQYLCASSPGWTEAFFGQGTRLTVV.

This chain uses TRBV5-1 with TRBJ2-1. This CDR3 spans 15 amino acids. Germline V lookup: CDR1 SGHRS, CDR2 YFSETQ. The chain's CDR3 is CASRFRQDPYNEQFF.

V is TRBV7-9 and J is TRBJ2-2; as DNA is missing, the TRBD2 call by TCRdb cannot be tested. This CDR3 is 14 amino acids long. Germline loops: CDR1 SEHNR, CDR2 FQNEAQ (reference sequence). CDR3 residues: CASSLILAPGELFF.

This chain connects TRBV6-5 to TRBJ1-3. Germline V gives CDR1 MNHEY, CDR2 SVGAGI. This CDR3 is built from 14 residues. The CDR3 reads CASSYLGSGNTIYF.

The V call is TRBV2, the J call TRBJ2-7; TCRdb names TRBD1, which stays unverified in the absence of DNA. Germline V lookup: CDR1 SNHLY, CDR2 FYNNEI. CDR3 length: 15 amino acids. The CDR3 loop reads CASSETALAAYEQYF.

The CDR3 region is CASSGRSYEQYF. The V gene is TRBV12-3 or TRBV12-4, the J gene TRBJ2-7; TCRdb reports TRBD2, a call that lacks DNA to check it against. This CDR3 has 12 residues.

The rearrangement links TRBV12-5 to TRBJ2-7. This CDR3 is built from 12 residues. From germline, CDR1 is LGHNT and CDR2 FRNRAP. CDR3 protein: CASGQDGYEQYF.

The chain combines TRBV10-3 with TRBJ2-1; the TRBD1 assignment by TCRdb is unverifiable without DNA. There are 17 residues in the CDR3. Germline values: CDR1 ENHRY, CDR2 SYGVKD. The CDR3 here is CAISESRAGQTTNGLFF.

The rearrangement links TRBV27 to TRBJ2-4; absent DNA, TCRdb's TRBD1 call cannot be checked. The CDR3 loop spans 15 amino acids. The germline CDR1 and CDR2 sequences are MNHEY and SMNVEV (reference sequence). CDR3 loop: CASSDSALAKNIQYF.

The chain combines TRBV5-1 with TRBJ1-1; without DNA, the TCRdb call of TRBD1 cannot be checked. Looked up from germline, CDR1 is SGHRS and CDR2 is YFSETQ. The CDR3 has 19 residues. The CDR3 is CASSLGPRGQSIMNTEAFF.

The V call is TRBV6-6, the J call TRBJ1-4; TCRdb gives TRBD1 as the D gene, but with no DNA this cannot be confirmed. This CDR3 is 13 amino acids long. CDR1 and CDR2 (germline): MNHNY, SVGAGI (reference sequence). This CDR3 is CASHTGGMEKLFF.

The chain couples TRBV4-2 to TRBJ1-1. Germline V CDR1 and CDR2: LGHNA, YNFKEQ. The CDR3 extends over 15 amino acids. CDR3 amino acids: CASSQGPLENTEAFF.

The V gene is TRBV12-3 or TRBV12-4, the J gene TRBJ1-5. The CDR3 is 12 amino acids. CDR3 sequence reads: CASSPTNQPQHF.

CDR3 amino acids: CASSSGVLTDTQYF. The chain uses TRBV5-1 and TRBJ2-3. This CDR3 comprises 14 residues. The germline V gene has CDR1 SGHRS and CDR2 YFSETQ.

The V and J genes are TRBV20-1 and TRBJ2-6. There are 14 residues in the CDR3. The germline V gene has CDR1 DFQATT and CDR2 SNEGSKA (reference sequence). The CDR3 region is CSARDGSGANVLTF.

V usage is TRBV7-3 and J usage is TRBJ2-3; TCRdb indicates TRBD1, and absent DNA this call remains unverified. Germline-derived CDR1 and CDR2 are SGHTA and FQGTGA. CDR3 length: 15 residues. CDR3 residues: CASSFGTTSTDTQYF.

This CDR3 reads CASSFRGSPYEQYF. The chain has TRBV7-9 and TRBJ2-7; TCRdb outputs TRBD1, but without DNA this stays unchecked. Germline values: CDR1 SEHNR, CDR2 FQNEAQ (reference sequence). The length of the CDR3 is 14 residues.

The gene calls are TRBV28 and TRBJ1-5; as DNA is missing, the TRBD1 call by TCRdb cannot be tested. CDR3 size: 14 residues. Germline CDR1 MDHEN, CDR2 SYDVKM. CDR3 sequence reads: CAGDRDVSNQPQHF.

V gene TRBV7-2 combines with J gene TRBJ1-2; the D call of TRBD1 rests on TCRdb alone, since no DNA is present to check it. There are 15 residues in the CDR3. Germline V gene sequence: CDR1 SGHTA, CDR2 FQGNSA. CDR3 sequence: CASSPGQDIYYGYTF.

The chain is built from TRBV12-5 and TRBJ2-7; absent DNA, TCRdb's TRBD1 call cannot be checked. In germline, CDR1 is LGHNT, CDR2 FRNRAP. The length of the CDR3 is 13 residues. CDR3 in amino acids: CASGDSDSYEQYF.

The rearrangement uses TRBV21-1 and TRBJ1-4. TRBV21-1 is annotated as a pseudogene. This CDR3 is 14 amino acids long. The CDR3 here is CASTLIGGLEKLFF.

The CDR3 is CASTGWGNTEAFF. V is TRBV6-2 or TRBV6-3 and J is TRBJ1-1. The germline CDR1 and CDR2 sequences are MNHEY and SVGEGT. CDR3 length equals 13 residues.

The V gene is TRBV4-2, the J gene TRBJ2-7; absent DNA, TCRdb's TRBD1 call cannot be checked. Germline CDR1 reads LGHNA; CDR2 reads YNFKEQ. This CDR3 is built from 16 residues. The chain's CDR3 is CASSQPNGTGPAKQYF.

The chain has TRBV7-9 and TRBJ2-1. Germline-derived CDR1 and CDR2 are SEHNR and FQNEAQ (reference sequence). The CDR3 loop spans 13 amino acids. CDR3 protein: CASSSPSGNEQFF.

This chain uses TRBV14 with TRBJ2-5; no DNA is available, so the TRBD1 call from TCRdb remains unchecked. This CDR3 is built from 15 residues. Germline-derived CDR1 and CDR2 are SGHDN and FVKESK. The CDR3 loop reads CASSPTAGLGETQYF.

The V and J genes are TRBV11-2 and TRBJ2-5; checking the TCRdb D call of TRBD1 is not possible without DNA. Germline-derived CDR1 and CDR2 are SGHAT and FQNNGV. There are 14 residues in the CDR3. The CDR3 protein is CASNPVGGLETQYF. The full variable domain, in which reference TRBV11-2 and TRBJ2-5 provide the parts outside the CDR3, is EAGVAQSPRYKIIEKRQSVAFWCNPISGHATLYWYQQILGQGPKLLIQFQNNGVVDDSQLPKDRFSAERLKGVDSTLKIQPAKLEDSAVYLCASNPVGGLETQYFGPGTRLLVL.